This T cell receptor beta chain was recovered during a study of T cell repertoires in ileal Crohn's disease. Across the study: All patients had surgery for stricturing (around 60%) or penetrating (around 39%) disease. Postoperative therapy was given to about half: 11 thiopurines, around 20 anti-TNF agents.

Repertoires were generated with immunoSEQ multiplex PCR, while TCRdb's copy carries only in-frame clones and drops some. The sample has thousands of clones; over 80% are singletons. Regarding time point: proximal margin of the surgical specimen (macroscopically non-inflamed). The sequenced material came from ileal tissue. The source is an adult with Crohn's disease.

The CDR3 DNA follows: TGTGCCTGGACCCCCGACACCGGGGAGCTGTTTTTT. This sequence encodes CAWTPDTGELFF. The chain links TRBV30 to TRBJ2-2, with no clear D. V was trimmed by 4 bases and J by 3 bases, leaving 6 bases between them. The CDR3 runs to 12 residues. Germline CDR1 is GTSNPN and CDR2 is SVGIG (reference sequence). The whole variable domain, filled in from reference TRBV30 and TRBJ2-2, reads SQTIHQWPATLVQPVGSPLSLECTVEGTSNPNLYWYRQAAGRGLQLLFYSVGIGQISSEVPQNLSASRPQDRQFILSSKKLLLSDSGFYLCAWTPDTGELFFGEGSRLTVL.